One sample yielded the 17 T cell receptor beta chains listed below, sequenced in a study of T cell repertoires in ileal Crohn's disease. Time point here: neoterminal ileum biopsy at postoperative endoscopy, about 6 months after surgery. TCRdb's table, derived via immunoSEQ multiplex PCR, lists solely in-frame clones and lacks some. The sample holds some 410 clones, around 93% seen once. The sample consisted of ileal tissue. These receptors all stem from an adult with Crohn's disease.

V usage is TRBV19 and J usage is TRBJ1-6; 9 bases map to TRBD1. The germline V gene encodes CDR1 LNHDA and CDR2 SQIVND (reference sequence). J lost 7 bases, V lost 5 bases, and 3 bases had no gene match. The CDR3 spans 14 residues. Here the CDR3 reads CASSAGTGNSPLHF. CDR3 sequence (DNA): TGTGCCAGTAGTGCCGGGACAGGGAATTCACCCCTCCACTTT. Together with reference TRBV19 and TRBJ1-6, the CDR3 gives the full variable domain: DGGITQSPKYLFRKEGQNVTLSCEQNLNHDAMYWYRQDPGQGLRLIYYSQIVNDFQKGDIAEGYSVSREKKESFPLTVTSAQKNPTAFYLCASSAGTGNSPLHFGNGTRLTVT.

The chain is built from TRBV7-2 and TRBJ2-3; 9 bases align to TRBD2. The V and J ends lost 6 bases and 0 bases, in that order; junction bases with no gene match: 13. The CDR3 has 18 residues. The germline V gene encodes CDR1 SGHTA and CDR2 FQGNSA. In DNA form, the CDR3 reads TGTGCCAGCAGTCACAGCGGGGGGCCGCCTCGAAGCACAGATACGCAGTATTTT. It specifies CASSHSGGPPRSTDTQYF.

The chain is built from TRBV9 and TRBJ2-3; D is perhaps TRBD2 (5 bases). Germline V CDR1 and CDR2: SGDLS, YYNGEE. This CDR3 has 15 amino acids. Trimming stripped 2 bases from V and 0 bases from J, with 10 bases between. CDR3 sequence (DNA): TGTGCCAGCAGCGTTACGATAGCGAGCACAGATACGCAGTATTTT. Protein product: CASSVTIASTDTQYF.

This sequence joins TRBV6-1 and TRBJ1-3; D ambiguous. This CDR3 spans 15 amino acids. Trimming removed 0 bases from V and 2 bases from J, with 8 bases in between. Germline CDR1 reads MNHNS; CDR2 reads SASEGT. The CDR3 DNA is TGTGCCAGCAGTGAAGCAAGTCGGCCTGGAAACACCATATATTTT. This encodes CASSEASRPGNTIYF.

The rearrangement uses TRBV5-6 and TRBJ1-2, with 9 bases fitting TRBD1. This CDR3 has 15 residues. The trim removed 3 bases at V and 8 bases at J, leaving 11 bases unmatched. Germline lookup yields CDR1 SGHDT and CDR2 YYEEEE. CDR3 protein: CASSSPGTGLGGYTF. The CDR3 DNA reads as TGTGCCAGCAGCTCCCCCGGGACAGGGCTGGGGGGCTACACCTTC. The complete variable domain, with remaining parts taken from reference TRBV5-6 and TRBJ1-2, reads DAGVTQSPTHLIKTRGQQVTLRCSPKSGHDTVSWYQQALGQGPQFIFQYYEEEERQRGNFPDRFSGHQFPNYSSELNVNALLLGDSALYLCASSSPGTGLGGYTFGSGTRLTVV.

There are a few counts of this clone. The rearrangement uses TRBV5-1 and TRBJ2-1; no reliable D call. Germline-derived CDR1 and CDR2 are SGHRS and YFSETQ. Trimming left V 3 bases short and J 4 bases short, with 8 bases between. The CDR3 runs to 13 residues. This CDR3 is CASSWASYNEQFF. The DNA of the CDR3 is TGCGCCAGCAGCTGGGCCTCATACAATGAGCAGTTCTTC. Full variable domain (missing parts from reference TRBV5-1 and TRBJ2-1): KAGVTQTPRYLIKTRGQQVTLSCSPISGHRSVSWYQQTPGQGLQFLFEYFSETQRNKGNFPGRFSGRQFSNSRSEMNVSTLELGDSALYLCASSWASYNEQFFGPGTRLTVL.

V and J are TRBV5-1 and TRBJ1-2; TRBD1 is a possible D gene (5 bases). The germline V gene has CDR1 SGHRS and CDR2 YFSETQ. The CDR3 covers 13 residues. The V gene lost 4 bases and the J gene lost 0 bases, with 7 bases spanning the gap. This CDR3 is CASSQGPNYGYTF. As DNA, the CDR3 is TGCGCCAGCAGCCAGGGACCTAACTATGGCTACACCTTC.

The rearrangement uses TRBV5-4 and TRBJ1-2; a possible D gene is TRBD1 (5 bases). V was shortened by 0 bases and J by 5 bases, with 17 bases between the two germline ends. This CDR3 has 16 amino acids. Germline values: CDR1 SGHNT, CDR2 YYREEE (reference sequence). CDR3 bases: TGTGCCAGCAGCTTGGCCGAACAGGCCGGAATATATGGCTACACCTTC. Translated, it gives CASSLAEQAGIYGYTF. Full variable domain (missing parts from reference TRBV5-4 and TRBJ1-2): ETGVTQSPTHLIKTRGQQVTLRCSSQSGHNTVSWYQQALGQGPQFIFQYYREEENGRGNFPPRFSGLQFPNYSSELNVNALELDDSALYLCASSLAEQAGIYGYTFGSGTRLTVV.

The V gene is TRBV4-3, the J gene TRBJ1-2; D remains unclear. This CDR3 contains 15 residues. CDR1 and CDR2 (germline): LGHNA, YSLEER. V gave up 3 bases and J gave up 2 bases, with 13 bases separating them. The chain's CDR3 is CASSQEQLGNYGYTF. CDR3 DNA: TGCGCCAGCAGCCAGGAACAGCTGGGAAACTATGGCTACACCTTC.

V is TRBV30 and J is TRBJ2-5; 8 bases are shared with TRBD2. CDR1 GTSNPN and CDR2 SVGIG come from the germline V gene (reference sequence). The CDR3 is 12 amino acids. The CDR3 DNA reads TGTGCTTCAGATCCGGGGGGGGAGACCCAGTACTTC. It yields the protein CASDPGGETQYF.

The chain has TRBV7-2 and TRBJ2-7, with a tentative D call TRBD2 (5 bases). The CDR3 is 15 residues long. Germline CDR1 reads SGHTA; CDR2 reads FQGNSA. V was trimmed by 2 bases and J by 1 base, leaving 12 bases between them. CDR3 protein: CASSLTLRESYEQYF. The CDR3 nucleotides read TGTGCCAGCAGCTTAACCCTCCGGGAATCCTACGAGCAGTACTTC.

The rearrangement joins TRBV2 to TRBJ2-5; 8 bases line up with TRBD2. With 2 bases clipped from V and 4 bases from J, the junction kept 3 bases outside the gene matches. The CDR3 runs 14 residues. CDR1 is SNHLY and CDR2 is FYNNEI in the germline V gene. This chain's CDR3 is CASSERGGRETQYF. The CDR3 bases are TGTGCCAGCAGTGAACGGGGGGGGCGAGAGACCCAGTACTTC.

This clone was picked up a small number of times. The chain is built from TRBV4-1 and TRBJ1-2; a possible D gene is TRBD1 (6 bases). The CDR3 runs 14 residues. Germline-derived CDR1 and CDR2 are MGHRA and YSYEKL. V was clipped by 1 base and J by 8 bases, with 14 bases between them. CDR3 in amino acids: CASSQVTGLEGYTF. DNA for the CDR3: TGCGCCAGCAGCCAAGTCACAGGGCTAGAGGGCTACACCTTC.

This chain joins TRBV27 and TRBJ2-3; possibly TRBD1 for D (5 bases). The length of the CDR3 is 13 residues. V was clipped by 11 bases and J by 0 bases, with 12 bases between them. Germline V CDR1 and CDR2: MNHEY, SMNVEV (reference sequence). CDR3: CAARQFSTDTQYF. CDR3 bases: TGTGCCGCCAGACAGTTTAGCACAGATACGCAGTATTTT.

This clone was found once. The chain couples TRBV7-2 to TRBJ2-2; 8 bases match TRBD1. The CDR3 sequence is 15 residues long. Per germline, CDR1 SGHTA and CDR2 FQGNSA. With V trimmed by 4 bases and J by 5 bases, 6 bases remained unmatched. This CDR3 reads CASSSSRTGTGELFF. CDR3 DNA: TGTGCCAGCAGCTCCTCAAGGACAGGGACCGGGGAGCTGTTTTTT.

This rearrangement joins TRBV9 to TRBJ2-3, with D perhaps assigned TRBD1 or TRBD2 (5 bases each). The CDR3 covers 15 residues. The germline gives CDR1 SGDLS, CDR2 YYNGEE. V lost 0 bases, J lost 2 bases, and 10 bases lay in between. CDR3 residues: CASSVAWGNTDTQYF. The DNA for the CDR3 is TGTGCCAGCAGCGTAGCTTGGGGGAACACAGATACGCAGTATTTT.

This chain joins TRBV12-2 and TRBJ2-3; the table names TRBD2, a call not compared with the DNA. TRBV12-2 is a recognized pseudogene. The CDR3 length is 15 residues. The chain's CDR3 is CASRSYRGGTDTQYF. CDR3 nucleotide sequence: TGTGCAAGTCGCTCCTACCGGGGGGGCACAGATACGCAGTATTTT.